The following is a T cell receptor beta chain sequence with its context. Its antigen remains unknown. This sample was taken from a study of T cell responses to AZD1222 COVID-19 vaccine. The CDR3 loop spans 19 amino acids. CDR1 MRHNA and CDR2 SNTAGT come from the germline V gene. Trimming took off 0 bases at V and 2 bases at J, with 21 bases between the two ends. Overall study findings and caveats: There were vaccine-associated CD4 TCRs across spike, dominant at 160-218 and 743-854. There were repertoire samples only from the period after the peak T cell response.

Using immunoSEQ multiplex PCR, the repertoire was profiled, and TCRdb retains in-frame clones only, with some absent. The sample gives 160,000 or so clones, 90% to 95% of which show up once; less than 1.6% is in the top ten. Sequenced material: peripheral blood, taken 28 days after the second AZD1222 dose. The sequence was collected from an adult who received the AZD1222 COVID-19 vaccine. V is TRBV6-4 and J is TRBJ2-3; tentative D call: TRBD2 (7 bases). Written as DNA, the CDR3 is TGTGCCAGCAGTGACTCACTATGGGGGGGCCCACACCCCACAGATACGCAGTATTTT. Amino acids: CASSDSLWGGPHPTDTQYF.